The following is a T cell receptor (beta chain) sequence with its context. Its specificity is not known. Germline V gene data show CDR1 as SGHRS and CDR2 as YFSETQ. CDR3 length: 15 amino acids. Unmatched junction bases numbered 6, after V lost 4 bases and J lost 6 bases. During the collection period, no donor immune events like infections were recorded. These data are taken from a study of identifying expanded T cells in peripheral blood. The protocol was immunoSEQ multiplex PCR, while the TCRdb copy is restricted to in-frame clones and leaves out a portion. Seen here are about 94,000 clones, approximately 91% observed once, and the top ten hold about 6%. Broader study findings: Clone count variance between roughly 2-week samples rose with total template count. Over two and four weeks, about 15 and 18 clones changed, versus around 1.2 between replicates.

The sequence was obtained from a person between 18 and 70 years old in good health. Source material: blood. The chain uses TRBV5-1 and TRBJ2-1, with 11 bases lining up with TRBD2. CDR3 sequence reads: CASSPVAGGANEQFF. In DNA form, the CDR3 reads TGCGCCAGCAGCCCGGTAGCGGGAGGGGCCAATGAGCAGTTCTTC.